The clone carrying this T cell receptor beta chain occurred once. These data originate in a study of cytotoxic CD8 clonotypes in ibrutinib-treated CLL. The assay was immunoSEQ multiplex PCR, and TCRdb's table has in-frame clones only and misses some. The sample has 60,000 to 70,000 clones; less than 75% are singletons. Trimming removed 5 bases at V and 6 bases at J, with 16 bases between. CDR1 and CDR2 from the germline V gene are MNHNY and SVGAGI (reference sequence). The CDR3 contains 15 residues. The rearrangement uses TRBV6-6 and TRBJ2-2; D unresolved. This TCR was recovered from a human donor with chronic lymphocytic leukemia. Source: PBMCs, taken after 12 months of ibrutinib treatment. The CDR3 loop reads CASSDTFIGPGELFF. The CDR3 DNA follows: TGTGCCAGCAGTGACACATTCATAGGGCCCGGGGAGCTGTTTTTT.